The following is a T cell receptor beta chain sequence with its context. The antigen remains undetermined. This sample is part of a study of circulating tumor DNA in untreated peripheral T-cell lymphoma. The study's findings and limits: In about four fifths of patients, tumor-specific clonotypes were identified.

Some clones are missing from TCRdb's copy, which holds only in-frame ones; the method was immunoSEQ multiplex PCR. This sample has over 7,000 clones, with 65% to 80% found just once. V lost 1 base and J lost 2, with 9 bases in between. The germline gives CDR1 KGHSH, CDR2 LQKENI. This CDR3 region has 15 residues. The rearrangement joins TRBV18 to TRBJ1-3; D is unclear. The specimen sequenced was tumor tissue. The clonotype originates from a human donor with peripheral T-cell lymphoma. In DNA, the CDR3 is TGTGCCAGCTCACCACAGGCCACGGCTGGAAACACCATATATTTT. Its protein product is CASSPQATAGNTIYF.